This T cell receptor (beta chain) came from a study of T cell changes during pregnancy in multiple sclerosis. The repertoire was sequenced with immunoSEQ multiplex PCR; TCRdb's copy has only in-frame clones and lacks some. Seen here are about 120,000 clones, 93% observed once, and the top ten hold approximately 5.8%. This TCR derives from a female donor with multiple sclerosis, enrolled in a pregnancy study. Sequences were derived from peripheral blood, sampled before pregnancy.

The CDR3 DNA reads as TGTGCCAGCAGATTCTTAGCGGGAGTGGGGGAGCAGTACTTC. Encoded protein: CASRFLAGVGEQYF. The chain couples TRBV2 to TRBJ2-7; 9 bases map to TRBD2. Germline values: CDR1 SNHLY, CDR2 FYNNEI. The CDR3 has 14 residues. Losses at the gene ends were 6 bases for V and 7 bases for J; bases not matched to a gene: 10.